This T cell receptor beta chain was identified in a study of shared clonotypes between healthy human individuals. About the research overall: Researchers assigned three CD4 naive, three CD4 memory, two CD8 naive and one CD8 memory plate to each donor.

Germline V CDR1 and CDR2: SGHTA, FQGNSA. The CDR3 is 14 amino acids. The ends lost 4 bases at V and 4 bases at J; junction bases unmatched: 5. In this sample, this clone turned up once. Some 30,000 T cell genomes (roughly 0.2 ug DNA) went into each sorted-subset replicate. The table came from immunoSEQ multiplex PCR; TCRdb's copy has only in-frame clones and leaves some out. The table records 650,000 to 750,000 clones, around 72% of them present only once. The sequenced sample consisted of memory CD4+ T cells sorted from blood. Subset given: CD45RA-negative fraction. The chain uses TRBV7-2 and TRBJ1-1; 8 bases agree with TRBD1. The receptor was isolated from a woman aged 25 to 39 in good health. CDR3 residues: CASSSQGGSTEAFF. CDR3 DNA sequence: TGTGCCAGCAGCTCACAGGGGGGCTCCACTGAAGCTTTCTTT.